This is a list of T cell receptor beta chains from one sample in a study of identical twins. TCRdb reanalysed the 5' RACE reads using MiXCR and keeps one entry per CDR3 protein. The table records hundreds of thousands of distinct CDR3 sequences, more than 6.5% of them present only once. The same sample was also studied in work on yellow fever vaccine responses in identical twins.

Sequenced: PBMCs. The receptors shown here come from a young woman in good health. The CDR3 runs from the conserved cysteine through the conserved F or W. Each record gives: CDR3 DNA, CDR3 protein, D gene, clone size, V gene, J gene. D genes are given only for firm matches. Not every row has a clone size; where given, it reads once, few, many or a size class.

TGTGCCAGCAGTGAGGGGACAGCCATAGAGTTCTTC	CASSEGTAIEFF	TRBD1	.	TRBV2	TRBJ2-1
TGTGCCAGCAGCTTGGCCTCTTTCGGGGGGGCCGCAGATACGCAGTATTTT	CASSLASFGGAADTQYF	TRBD2	many	TRBV5-6	TRBJ2-3
TGTGCCAGCAGTTCCTCTGGTGGGACAGGGAGGGAGACCCAGTACTTC	CASSSSGGTGRETQYF	TRBD1	many	TRBV28	TRBJ2-5
TGTGCCACCAGTGATGACCAATCAGGGCCAGTGGAGACCCAGTACTTC	CATSDDQSGPVETQYF	.	few	TRBV24-1	TRBJ2-5
TGCAGTGCCACCCTAGGGTCGGCCTCCGAGCAGTACTTC	CSATLGSASEQYF	.	.	TRBV20-1	TRBJ2-7
TGCAGTGCAAACAACCCCCGGGACACCGGGGCCGACGTCCTGACTTTC	CSANNPRDTGADVLTF	.	.	TRBV20-1	TRBJ2-6
TGTGCCACCAGCTCCGGGACAGGGAAGCCCTATAATTCACCCCTCCACTTT	CATSSGTGKPYNSPLHF	TRBD1	.	TRBV15	TRBJ1-6
TGCGCCAGCACCCCTGCAGGCGGATCTAGCACAGATACGCAGTATTTT	CASTPAGGSSTDTQYF	.	many	TRBV5-1	TRBJ2-3
TGCAGTGCTAGAGCTCAGGGACCTTGGAGTCAGCCCCAGCATTTT	CSARAQGPWSQPQHF	.	many	TRBV20-1	TRBJ1-5
TGCAGTGCTTCCCCTAGCGGGAGGGCCAGCTTGGGAGAGACCCAGTACTTC	CSASPSGRASLGETQYF	TRBD2	.	TRBV20-1	TRBJ2-5
TGCAGCGTTGGGGTATCCGGGACTAGTAATGAGCAGTTCTTC	CSVGVSGTSNEQFF	TRBD2	.	TRBV29-1	TRBJ2-1
TGTGCCAGCAGACAATCTGAAAAACTGTTTTTT	CASRQSEKLFF	.	.	TRBV25-1	TRBJ1-4
TGTGCCAGCAGCTCGGGACTTAGGATCCACGAGCAGTACTTC	CASSSGLRIHEQYF	.	few	TRBV7-9	TRBJ2-7
TGTGCCAGCAGCCCCTTGGGGCCCGCCTACGAGCAGTACTTC	CASSPLGPAYEQYF	.	many	TRBV3-1	TRBJ2-7
TGCAGCGTTGGCGGGCTCGCTTGGGGGGGCTCCTACAATGAGCAGTTCTTC	CSVGGLAWGGSYNEQFF	TRBD2	.	TRBV29-1	TRBJ2-1
TGTGCCAGCTCACCAGTTCTCATAGCCGGGGGGATCAATCAGCCCCAGCATTTT	CASSPVLIAGGINQPQHF	.	.	TRBV18	TRBJ1-5
TGTGCCAGCAGCTTAGTTAGGGATTACACTGAAGCTTTCTTT	CASSLVRDYTEAFF	.	many	TRBV7-8	TRBJ1-1
TGCAGTGCCAACCCCTCACAGGGCGAGGGCACAGATACGCAGTATTTT	CSANPSQGEGTDTQYF	.	.	TRBV20-1	TRBJ2-3
TGTGCCAGCAGTCGAGGACAGTTGAACACTGAAGCTTTCTTT	CASSRGQLNTEAFF	.	few	TRBV6-1	TRBJ1-1
TGTGCCAGCAGCTCCTCCGGGATCAATGAGCAGTTCTTC	CASSSSGINEQFF	.	many	TRBV11-2	TRBJ2-1
TGTGCCACCAGCAGAGAAGGGCCGTCCTCCTACGAGCAGTACTTC	CATSREGPSSYEQYF	.	many	TRBV15	TRBJ2-7
TGTGCCAGCAGGCAGGGAGGGATGGCCTACGAGCAGTACTTC	CASRQGGMAYEQYF	TRBD2	few	TRBV6-1	TRBJ2-7
TGTGCCACCAGCAGGGACTCGGAGACCCAGTACTTC	CATSRDSETQYF	.	many	TRBV24-1	TRBJ2-5
TGTGCCACCAAGACGGTGAGCTCCTACAATGAGCAGTTCTTC	CATKTVSSYNEQFF	.	few	TRBV10-3	TRBJ2-1
TGCGCCAGCAGCTCAGTGGGACACGGCTTGGACACCGGGGAGCTGTTTTTT	CASSSVGHGLDTGELFF	.	few	TRBV5-1	TRBJ2-2
TGCAGCGTTAGGACTAGCGGTTCAGATACGCAGTATTTT	CSVRTSGSDTQYF	TRBD2	.	TRBV29-1	TRBJ2-3
TGTGCCAGCAGCTTAAGAGGGACAGTCCAAGAGACCCAGTACTTC	CASSLRGTVQETQYF	TRBD1	many	TRBV7-6	TRBJ2-5
TGTGCCAGCACCAAGCCTGGGACAGACTCCTACGAGCAGTACTTC	CASTKPGTDSYEQYF	TRBD1	few	TRBV6-1	TRBJ2-7
TGTGCCAGCAGCTTGGGGGTTTCGGCGGGAATAAATGAGCAGTTCTTC	CASSLGVSAGINEQFF	.	many	TRBV7-9	TRBJ2-1
TGTGCCAGAGGGGCCGGGGGCGGTTATGAGCAGTTCTTC	CARGAGGGYEQFF	.	.	TRBV2	TRBJ2-1
TGTGCCAGCAGTGATCGGGGGAGGGCCACAGATACGCAGTATTTT	CASSDRGRATDTQYF	TRBD2	few	TRBV2	TRBJ2-3
TGTGCCAGCAGTGAAGCAGGGACTTCCACTGAAGCTTTCTTT	CASSEAGTSTEAFF	.	many	TRBV6-1	TRBJ1-1
TGCGCCAGCAGCTTCCCGACAGCCACTGAATCTGGGGCCAACGTCCTGACTTTC	CASSFPTATESGANVLTF	.	.	TRBV5-1	TRBJ2-6
TGCAGCGTTGAGAGGTTGGAACAACGGGACATTCAGTACTTC	CSVERLEQRDIQYF	.	.	TRBV29-1	TRBJ2-4
TGTGCCAGCAGCGTAGGCGGGGGGAAGAACACCGGGGAGCTGTTTTTT	CASSVGGGKNTGELFF	TRBD2	.	TRBV9	TRBJ2-2
TGTGCCAGCAGTCTCAGCGGGGGGAGGTACGAGCAGTACTTC	CASSLSGGRYEQYF	TRBD2	many	TRBV27	TRBJ2-7
TGTGCCAGTAGTATCGGAGGTCCGGTCGCCGGGGAGCTGTTTTTT	CASSIGGPVAGELFF	.	many	TRBV19	TRBJ2-2
TGTGCCAGCAGCTTTACAGGGGATAATGAAAAACTGTTTTTT	CASSFTGDNEKLFF	TRBD1	few	TRBV7-9	TRBJ1-4
TGCGCCAGCAGCCAAGATAGACTTATTACCGGGGAGCTGTTTTTT	CASSQDRLITGELFF	.	few	TRBV4-3	TRBJ2-2
TGTGCCAGCAGCTCGTCTAGCGGGGGGACCACAGATACGCAGTATTTT	CASSSSSGGTTDTQYF	TRBD2	few	TRBV7-8	TRBJ2-3
TGTGCCAGCAGTGGTGAACTTCATCCGGAAGAGACCCAGTACTTC	CASSGELHPEETQYF	.	many	TRBV12-3/TRBV12-4	TRBJ2-5
TGTGCCAGCCTAGACCCCGGGACCCGGCGAGGGTATTTT	CASLDPGTRRGYF	.	few	TRBV27	TRBJ2-3
TGTGCCAGCAGCTTGGACAGCTTCACCGGGGAGCTGTTTTTT	CASSLDSFTGELFF	.	.	TRBV7-9	TRBJ2-2
TGCGCCAGCAGCCAAGATCGGGTCGTCGGGACAGGGGGCTACGAGCAGTACTTC	CASSQDRVVGTGGYEQYF	TRBD1	.	TRBV4-3	TRBJ2-7
TGTGCCAGCAGTTACTCGACGGGCCCCGCGACCCTCTATGGCTACACCTTC	CASSYSTGPATLYGYTF	.	many	TRBV6-5	TRBJ1-2
TGTGCCAGCAGTTCGCCACTAGCCATGGCCCAGTATTTT	CASSSPLAMAQYF	.	.	TRBV27	TRBJ2-3
TGCGCCAGCAGCCCTAGCGCTGGAGTCTACGAGCAGTACTTC	CASSPSAGVYEQYF	.	many	TRBV4-3	TRBJ2-7
TGTGCCAGCAGCCGACCCGGGACAGGGTTTGGCAATGAGCAGTTCTTC	CASSRPGTGFGNEQFF	TRBD1	.	TRBV3-1	TRBJ2-1
TGTGCCAGCAGCTCTGAGACAGGGGGCGCGAACACTGAAGCTTTCTTT	CASSSETGGANTEAFF	TRBD1	few	TRBV11-2	TRBJ1-1
TGTGCCAGCAGTGTGGGGGGCGCCCGGTACGAGACCCAGTACTTC	CASSVGGARYETQYF	.	many	TRBV28	TRBJ2-5
TGTGCCACCAGCCCAAGGACTAGCGGGAGGGGCACAGATACGCAGTATTTT	CATSPRTSGRGTDTQYF	TRBD2	many	TRBV15	TRBJ2-3
TGTGCCAGCAGCAAAGCCGGGACACCGTACACCGGGGAGCTGTTTTTT	CASSKAGTPYTGELFF	.	.	TRBV12-3/TRBV12-4	TRBJ2-2
TGTGCCAGCAGCCTGGACAGGCTTGCAGATACGCAGTATTTT	CASSLDRLADTQYF	TRBD1	few	TRBV5-4	TRBJ2-3
TGCGCCAGCAGCTTGGCTTTGACAGGGGGAGCGGGTGAGCAGTTCTTC	CASSLALTGGAGEQFF	TRBD1	many	TRBV5-1	TRBJ2-1
TGCAGTGCTAGAGACGCGCGTGCAGGTACTGAAGCTTTCTTT	CSARDARAGTEAFF	.	few	TRBV20-1	TRBJ1-1
TGCAGCGCGCGGGACAGGGATAACTATGGCTACACCTTC	CSARDRDNYGYTF	TRBD1	many	TRBV29-1	TRBJ1-2
TGTGCCAGCAGTCGCGGATTCGGGGGCACTAATGAAAAACTGTTTTTT	CASSRGFGGTNEKLFF	.	many	TRBV7-2	TRBJ1-4
TGTGCCAGCAGTGGGGTCATAACCTACGAGCAGTACTTC	CASSGVITYEQYF	.	.	TRBV6-1	TRBJ2-7
TGTGCCAGCAGGGGACTAGCGGGAGGACTTAGCACAGATACGCAGTATTTT	CASRGLAGGLSTDTQYF	TRBD2	few	TRBV6-1	TRBJ2-3
TGTGCCAGCAGCCAAGTACGAGGGGGAAACACCGGGGAGCTGTTTTTT	CASSQVRGGNTGELFF	.	.	TRBV14	TRBJ2-2